This passage covers 29 T cell receptor beta chains from one sample sequenced in a study of blood T cell repertoires in COVID-19. Profiled with immunoSEQ multiplex PCR; TCRdb holds only in-frame clones, not every one. In the table there are some 74,000 clones, 65% to 90% of which are singletons. Sequencing input: peripheral blood. Receptor source: an elderly man with acute or convalescent COVID-19.

CDR3 sequence reads: CASSLTSGLRRYNEQFF. The CDR3, as DNA: TGTGCCAGCAGTTTAACTAGCGGACTGAGGAGGTACAATGAGCAGTTCTTC. The gene calls are TRBV6-2 or TRBV6-3 and TRBJ2-1; 8 nucleotides align to TRBD2. The germline V gene encodes CDR1 MNHEY and CDR2 SVGEGT. J lost 4 bases, V lost 4 bases, and 12 bases had no gene match. The CDR3 spans 17 residues.

This sequence joins TRBV18 and TRBJ1-1; 9 bases align to TRBD1. Trimming took 0 bases from V and 0 from J; bases not matched to a gene: 2. Germline CDR1 and CDR2: KGHSH and LQKENI. This CDR3 has 16 amino acids. Written as DNA, the CDR3 is TGTGCCAGCTCACCACCGACAGGGGGTATGAACACTGAAGCTTTCTTT. Translated, it gives CASSPPTGGMNTEAFF.

The chain carries TRBV4-3 and TRBJ2-6; TRBD1 agrees at 7 bases. Per the germline V gene, CDR1 is LGHNA and CDR2 is YSLEER. The CDR3 is made up of 15 amino acids. J gave up 4 bases and V 3 bases, and 3 bases lay outside the gene matches. The CDR3 nucleotides read TGCGCCAGCAGCCAGACAGGGACAGGGGCCAACGTCCTGACTTTC. The encoded protein is CASSQTGTGANVLTF.

V usage is TRBV4-2 and J usage is TRBJ1-3; the D is unclear. Deletions cut 0 bases from V and 1 base from J, with 10 bases between. Germline V lookup: CDR1 LGHNA, CDR2 YNFKEQ. The CDR3 runs to 16 residues. The CDR3 loop reads CASSQEVGASGNTIYF. CDR3 in DNA: TGTGCCAGCAGCCAAGAGGTAGGAGCTTCTGGAAACACCATATATTTT.

The chain uses TRBV7-2 and TRBJ2-7; 7 nucleotides agree with TRBD1. CDR1 is SGHTA and CDR2 is FQGNSA in the germline V gene. The CDR3 length is 14 residues. V lost 5 bases to trimming and J lost 4 bases; unmatched junction nucleotides: 8. DNA of the CDR3: TGTGCCAGCAGCCCCCGACAGGGTAATTACGAGCAGTACTTC. Translating it yields CASSPRQGNYEQYF.

CDR3 in DNA: TGTGCCAGTACCTCCCGAGGGGGCTTTGCGACATCCTACAATGAGCAGTTCTTC. Protein sequence: CASTSRGGFATSYNEQFF. The V gene is TRBV27, the J gene TRBJ2-1, with 7 nucleotides matching TRBD1. Germline lookup yields CDR1 MNHEY and CDR2 SMNVEV (reference sequence). J gave up 1 base and V 9 bases, and 18 bases lay outside the gene matches. This CDR3 has 18 residues.

J is TRBJ1-2 and V is TRBV11-2; D may be TRBD1 (5 bases). V was shortened by 5 bases and J by 8 bases, with 21 bases between the two germline ends. The CDR3 has 15 amino acids. Per the germline V gene, CDR1 is SGHAT and CDR2 is FQNNGV. The CDR3 DNA reads TGTGCCAGCAGCCCAACTGGGCCGCAGGGAGGGGGCTACACCTTC. This translates into CASSPTGPQGGGYTF.

The chain couples TRBV6-4 to TRBJ1-2; the D gene is possibly TRBD1 (5 bases). Germline V gene sequence: CDR1 MRHNA, CDR2 SNTAGT. V lost 3 bases to trimming and J lost 3 bases, with 8 bases between them. The CDR3 consists of 13 residues. CDR3 residues: CASSEGEDYGYTF. Here the CDR3 DNA reads TGTGCCAGCAGTGAAGGGGAAGACTATGGCTACACCTTC.

This clone came up a few times. V usage is TRBV27 and J usage is TRBJ1-4, with D possibly TRBD1 on 5 matching bases. Trimming left V 3 bases short and J 2 bases short, with 10 bases between. The CDR3 sequence is 15 residues long. Germline V gives CDR1 MNHEY, CDR2 SMNVEV (reference sequence). CDR3 in amino acids: CASSFSWGTNEKLFF. In DNA form, the CDR3 reads TGTGCCAGCAGTTTTTCCTGGGGCACTAATGAAAAACTGTTTTTT.

The V call is TRBV29-1, the J call TRBJ2-7, with 7 bases fitting TRBD2. Germline CDR1 is SQVTM and CDR2 is ANQGSEA. The CDR3 runs 14 residues. The V gene end was trimmed by 4 bases and the J gene end by 2 bases; junction bases not matched to a gene: 8. The CDR3 reads CSVGGGSAPYEQYF. The CDR3 coding sequence is TGCAGCGTTGGTGGCGGGAGTGCCCCCTACGAGCAGTACTTC.

This sequence joins TRBV3-1 (or the pseudogene TRBV3-2) and TRBJ2-4; 8 nucleotides match TRBD2. CDR1 and CDR2 from the germline V gene are LGHDT and YNNKEL (reference sequence). After removal of 1 base from V and 7 bases from J, the junction contained 3 bases not matched to a gene. The CDR3 loop spans 14 amino acids. In nucleotides, the CDR3 is TGTGCCAGCAGCCAAGGGAGCGGGAGTAACATTCAGTACTTC. This gives the protein CASSQGSGSNIQYF.

This clone has a single count. The chain links TRBV7-9 to TRBJ1-1, with unresolved D. V lost 3 bases and J lost 6, with 14 bases in between. The CDR3 covers 14 residues. Germline lookup yields CDR1 SEHNR and CDR2 FQNEAQ (reference sequence). CDR3 in amino acids: CASSFTQRGPEAFF. As DNA, the CDR3 is TGTGCCAGCAGCTTTACGCAGAGAGGGCCTGAAGCTTTCTTT.

The V call is TRBV11-2, the J call TRBJ1-5, with D possibly being TRBD1 (5 bases). Per the germline V gene, CDR1 is SGHAT and CDR2 is FQNNGV. This CDR3 region has 14 residues. Trimming took off 3 bases at V and 6 bases at J, with 12 bases between the two ends. As DNA, the CDR3 is TGTGCCAGCAGCTTGGGGGGAGGTCTTCAGCCCCAGCATTTT. Protein sequence: CASSLGGGLQPQHF.

This clone was found once. The genes are TRBV4-3 and TRBJ2-2; no definite D call. V was trimmed by 1 base and J by 2 bases, leaving 8 bases between them. The CDR3 is made up of 15 amino acids. Germline V CDR1 and CDR2: LGHNA, YSLEER. The CDR3: CASSQASTNTGELFF. The CDR3 coding sequence is TGCGCCAGCAGCCAAGCATCGACTAACACCGGGGAGCTGTTTTTT.

The chain links TRBV14 to TRBJ1-1; D remains ambiguous. V was clipped by 4 bases and J by 4 bases, with 10 bases between them. Per germline, CDR1 SGHDN and CDR2 FVKESK. The CDR3 extends over 13 amino acids. CDR3 sequence: CASSLARRTEAFF. The CDR3 coding sequence is TGTGCCAGCAGCCTCGCTAGGCGCACTGAAGCTTTCTTT.

This chain connects TRBV7-9 to TRBJ1-3; 7 bases line up with TRBD1. Looked up from germline, CDR1 is SEHNR and CDR2 is FQNEAQ (reference sequence). This CDR3 spans 16 amino acids. Trimming at V came to 1 base and at J to 0 bases, leaving 3 bases not matched to a gene. The CDR3 DNA is TGTGCCAGCAGCTTAGAAGGGGGCCACTCTGGAAACACCATATATTTT. Its translation is CASSLEGGHSGNTIYF.

This clone was seen only once. The rearrangement uses TRBV4-1 and TRBJ1-2; 8 positions agree with TRBD1. CDR1 is MGHRA and CDR2 is YSYEKL in the germline V gene. The CDR3 runs to 15 residues. Trimming took 3 bases from V and 6 from J; bases not matched to a gene: 9. The CDR3 sequence is CASSQLGQGGDGYTF. The CDR3 coding sequence is TGCGCCAGCAGCCAGCTAGGACAGGGAGGAGATGGCTACACCTTC.

The chain carries TRBV25-1 and TRBJ1-3; 8 bases are shared with TRBD1. Looked up from germline, CDR1 is MGHDK and CDR2 is SYGVNS. The CDR3 loop spans 13 amino acids. V was clipped by 10 bases and J by 2 bases; unmatched bases: 4. CDR3 DNA sequence: TGTGCCACCGAGACAGGGGCTGGAAACACCATATATTTT. This gives the protein CATETGAGNTIYF.

The rearrangement joins TRBV6-6 to TRBJ1-4, with 9 bases fitting TRBD1. V dropped 10 bases and J dropped 8; count of bases not matched to a gene: 11. The CDR3 covers 14 residues. The germline CDR1 and CDR2 sequences are MNHNY and SVGAGI (reference sequence). The CDR3 DNA follows: TGTGCCACCCGGGGACAGGGCCGTACCGAAAAACTGTTTTTT. As protein: CATRGQGRTEKLFF.

This clone has only a few counts. This chain links TRBV3-1 (or the pseudogene TRBV3-2) with TRBJ1-5, with no clear D. This CDR3 region has 15 residues. Germline assignment: CDR1 LGHDT and CDR2 YNNKEL (reference sequence). The ends were cut back, 1 base at V and 0 bases at J, with 7 bases in the middle. CDR3 DNA: TGTGCCAGCAGCCAAGGCGGGAATAGCAATCAGCCCCAGCATTTT. Protein product: CASSQGGNSNQPQHF.

The genes are TRBV5-4 and TRBJ2-1; 7 bases are shared with TRBD2. Trimming cost V 4 bases and J 1 base; bases outside gene matches: 8. Germline-derived CDR1 and CDR2 are SGHNT and YYREEE (reference sequence). This CDR3 is built from 16 residues. The CDR3 nucleotides read TGTGCCAGCAGCCTTGGGAGGGCTTCATCCTACAATGAGCAGTTCTTC. Translating it yields CASSLGRASSYNEQFF.

The genes are TRBV7-8 and TRBJ1-1; 10 bases map to TRBD1. The CDR3 consists of 15 residues. V lost 0 bases and J lost 7; bases outside the gene matches: 5. Per germline, CDR1 SGHVS and CDR2 FQNEAQ. CDR3 loop: CASSLAGTGALEAFF. The CDR3 DNA reads TGTGCCAGCAGCTTAGCCGGGACAGGGGCCCTTGAAGCTTTCTTT. Full variable domain (outside the CDR3, taken from reference TRBV7-8 and TRBJ1-1): GAGVSQSPRYKVAKRGQDVALRCDPISGHVSLFWYQQALGQGPEFLTYFQNEAQLDKSGLPSDRFFAERPEGSVSTLKIQRTQQEDSAVYLCASSLAGTGALEAFFGQGTRLTVV.

The rearrangement uses TRBV10-3 and TRBJ1-2, with 8 bases identical to TRBD1. The CDR3 covers 13 residues. J was trimmed by 6 bases and V by 6 bases; bases with no gene match: 6. The germline V gene encodes CDR1 ENHRY and CDR2 SYGVKD. The CDR3 spells CAISRQGMDGYTF. The CDR3 DNA reads TGTGCCATCAGCCGACAGGGGATGGATGGCTACACCTTC.

The rearrangement links TRBV7-2 to TRBJ2-5; D possibly corresponds to TRBD1 (6 bases). Germline lookup yields CDR1 SGHTA and CDR2 FQGNSA. V was trimmed by 1 base and J by 3 bases, leaving 9 bases between them. The CDR3 extends over 14 amino acids. The CDR3 protein is CASSLEQGEETQYF. In DNA, the CDR3 is TGTGCCAGCAGCTTAGAACAGGGCGAAGAGACCCAGTACTTC.

This chain joins TRBV6-5 and TRBJ1-5, with a possible D match to TRBD1 (5 bases). Per the germline V gene, CDR1 is MNHEY and CDR2 is SVGAGI. This CDR3 contains 13 residues. Trimming removed 2 bases from V and 9 bases from J, with 11 bases in between. CDR3 sequence: CASSYGQSAPQHF. DNA of the CDR3: TGTGCCAGCAGTTACGGACAATCCGCGCCCCAGCATTTT.

This sequence joins TRBV6-6 and TRBJ1-6, with 8 bases identical to TRBD1. The germline V gene has CDR1 MNHNY and CDR2 SVGAGI (reference sequence). The length of the CDR3 is 15 residues. Losses at the gene ends were 6 bases for V and 6 bases for J; bases not matched to a gene: 7. CDR3 sequence reads: CASRPTDRGNSPLHF. The CDR3 coding sequence is TGTGCCAGCAGGCCGACCGACAGGGGTAATTCACCCCTCCACTTT.

The rearrangement links TRBV7-8 to TRBJ1-2, with D unresolved. CDR1 and CDR2 from the germline V gene are SGHVS and FQNEAQ. The CDR3 length is 14 residues. V was trimmed by 1 base and J by 2 bases, leaving 8 bases between them. CDR3 DNA sequence: TGTGCCAGCAGCTTAGAAGCGGTGAACTATGGCTACACCTTC. It codes for CASSLEAVNYGYTF.

This clone has a handful of counts. The chain uses TRBV7-9 and TRBJ1-4, with TRBD1 identical over 11 bases. With V trimmed by 4 bases and J by 8 bases, 6 bases remained unmatched. The V gene's germline CDR1 is SEHNR and CDR2 FQNEAQ (reference sequence). There are 15 residues in the CDR3. The CDR3 DNA follows: TGTGCCAGCAGCTCAGGACAGGGGGCGGGCGAAAAACTGTTTTTT. It yields the protein CASSSGQGAGEKLFF.

The J gene is TRBJ1-2, the V gene TRBV29-1; D remains ambiguous. The germline gives CDR1 SQVTM, CDR2 ANQGSEA. V lost 4 bases and J lost 8, with 11 bases in between. The CDR3 has 11 amino acids. The CDR3 protein is CSVGAQLGYTF. DNA for the CDR3: TGCAGCGTTGGGGCCCAGCTAGGCTACACCTTC.